Sequencing of this T cell receptor beta chain was carried out in a study of Graves' ophthalmopathy and Graves' hyperthyroidism. Hyperthyroidism in these 18- to 65-year-old patients was newly diagnosed, lasting under 2 months. Investigators amplified TCR beta CDR3 regions from RNA transcripts. HTBI primers were employed in first-round RT-PCR, then a second-round multiplex PCR followed. TCRdb reprocessed the multiplex PCR reads with MiXCR, giving one entry per CDR3 protein. Of about 1.1 million distinct CDR3 sequences listed, 35% to 40% are singletons. The table lists this clonotype with a few counts. CDR3 size: 16 residues. Germline V gene sequence: CDR1 SGHRS, CDR2 YFSETQ. The V and J ends lost 4 bases and 2 bases respectively, with 19 bases between them.

V and J are TRBV5-1 and TRBJ2-7, with D possibly TRBD1 on 6 matching bases. Sample: peripheral blood or thyroid tissue (not recorded which). This receptor was obtained from an adult man with Graves' hyperthyroidism. CDR3 DNA: TGCGCCAGCAGCGGGTCCACTGGGGACAACCCCTACGAGCAGTACTTC. This codes for CASSGSTGDNPYEQYF.